The present T cell receptor beta chain was sequenced within a study of CD8 T cells in ankylosing spondylitis (TCRdb year 2017). The study in broad terms: T cell receptor beta repertoires were profiled in healthy donors and ankylosing spondylitis patients so that disease-linked TCR variants could be found. The full study cohort was made up of about 24 ankylosing spondylitis patients and 108 healthy donors. Peripheral blood samples were taken, and synovial fluid was additionally collected from ankylosing spondylitis patients.

Instrument used: Illumina HiSeq 2500. Quantitative 5'-RACE with molecular barcodes was the method used to prepare the TCR beta libraries. The original methods were these. Disease-linked TCR variants were identified with a new computational method built on a probabilistic model of VDJ rearrangement. TCRdb took the public reads, trimmed them with fastp at Q25, ran MiXCR for clone calling and kept in-frame beta chains. Records with the same CDR3 protein are collapsed into one entry carrying the most frequent genes and DNA. TCRdb assigned the V and J calls; the authors' analysis was not used. This sample has around 340,000 distinct CDR3 sequences in its table, and 20% to 25% of those were observed once. Roughly 14% of the sample goes to the ten largest clones. The full study reports these points: A CD8+ phenotype was shown by the disease-linked clones, which were found at relatively low frequencies in peripheral blood. According to the report, matched synovial fluid samples from ankylosing spondylitis patients were significantly enriched for the disease-linked clones. Blood from ankylosing spondylitis patients appeared to be characterized by a TCR beta motif composed of under 10 highly homologous amino acid variants. Some motif variants were previously reported in synovial fluid and blood of reactive arthritis patients, suggesting common disease-initiation mechanisms.

Looking up the germline V gene yields CDR1 SQVTM and CDR2 ANQGSEA. The V end gives up 7 bases and the J end 1 base, leaving 12 bases in the junction not matched to a gene. Including the terminal cysteine and phenylalanine, the CDR3 comprises 15 residues. Just CDR3 DNA is preserved here, 45 bases in frame from base 1. On this clonotype itself: The target of this receptor is not known. No much larger clone exists at a distance of one base, and base qualities are not known.

The chain is made from TRBV29-1 and TRBJ1-2; 7 nucleotides in the junction match TRBD1. Sequenced sample: blood, either unsorted or a sorted T cell fraction (not recorded which). The TCR was taken from a male donor with ankylosing spondylitis or in good health (not recorded which). Here the CDR3 is given as CSASGTAEVNYGYTF. Read as DNA, the sequence is TGCAGCGCTTCCGGGACAGCAGAAGTTAACTATGGCTACACCTTC.